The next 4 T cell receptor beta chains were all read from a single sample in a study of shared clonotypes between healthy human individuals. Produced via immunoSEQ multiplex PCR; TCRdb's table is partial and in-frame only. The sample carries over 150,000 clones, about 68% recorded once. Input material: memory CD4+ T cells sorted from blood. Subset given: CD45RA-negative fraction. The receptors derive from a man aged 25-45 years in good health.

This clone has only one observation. The CDR3: CASSYDPRGIAEQYF. The CDR3 region has the DNA TGTGCCAGCAGTTACGACCCCAGGGGGATTGCCGAGCAGTACTTC. The V call is TRBV6-5, the J call TRBJ2-7; 7 bases agree with TRBD1. Germline CDR1 reads MNHEY; CDR2 reads SVGAGI. J was trimmed by 6 bases and V by 2 bases; bases with no gene match: 10. The CDR3 spans 15 residues.

CDR3 sequence reads: CASSRTSGTYEQYF. DNA of the CDR3: TGTGCCAGCAGTAGGACTAGCGGGACCTACGAGCAGTACTTC. The rearrangement joins TRBV4-2 to TRBJ2-7; 12 bases agree with TRBD2. V trimming: 6 bases; J trimming: 2 bases; junction bases outside the gene matches: 2. The length of the CDR3 is 14 residues. CDR1 and CDR2 from the germline V gene are LGHNA and YNFKEQ.

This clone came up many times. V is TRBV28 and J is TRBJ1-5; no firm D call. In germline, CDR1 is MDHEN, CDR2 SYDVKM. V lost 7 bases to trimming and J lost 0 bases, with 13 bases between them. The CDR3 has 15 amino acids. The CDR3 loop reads CASTENTYSNQPQHF. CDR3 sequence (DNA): TGTGCCAGCACTGAGAACACCTATAGCAATCAGCCCCAGCATTTT.

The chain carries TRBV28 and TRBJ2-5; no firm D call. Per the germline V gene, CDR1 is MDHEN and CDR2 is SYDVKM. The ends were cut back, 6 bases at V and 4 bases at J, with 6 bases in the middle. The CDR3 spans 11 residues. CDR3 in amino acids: CASRERETQYF. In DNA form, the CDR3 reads TGTGCCAGCAGAGAGAGAGAGACCCAGTACTTC.